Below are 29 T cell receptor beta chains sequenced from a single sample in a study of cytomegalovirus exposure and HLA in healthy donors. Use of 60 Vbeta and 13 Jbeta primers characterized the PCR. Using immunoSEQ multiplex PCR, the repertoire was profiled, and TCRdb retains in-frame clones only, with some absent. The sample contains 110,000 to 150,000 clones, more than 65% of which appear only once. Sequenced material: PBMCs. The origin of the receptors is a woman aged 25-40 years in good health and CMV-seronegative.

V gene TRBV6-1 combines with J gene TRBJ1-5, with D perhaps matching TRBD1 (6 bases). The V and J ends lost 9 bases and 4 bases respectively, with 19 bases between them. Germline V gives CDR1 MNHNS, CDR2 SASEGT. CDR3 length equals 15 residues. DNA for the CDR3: TGTGCCAGTCTACCGGGACACAACAGTAATCAGCCCCAGCATTTT. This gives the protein CASLPGHNSNQPQHF.

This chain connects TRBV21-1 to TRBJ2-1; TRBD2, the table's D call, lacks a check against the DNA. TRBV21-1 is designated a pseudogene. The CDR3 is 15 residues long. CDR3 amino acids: CASSKGGGLAGYQFF. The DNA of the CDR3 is TGTGCCAGCAGCAAAGGGGGGGGACTAGCGGGATACCAGTTCTTC.

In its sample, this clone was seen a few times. CDR3 coding DNA: TGTGCCATCAGTACCCAGGGTAACACTGAAGCTTTCTTT. Translated: CAISTQGNTEAFF. The chain combines TRBV10-3 with TRBJ1-1, with D tentatively TRBD1 (5 bases). Germline V lookup: CDR1 ENHRY, CDR2 SYGVKD. Trimming stripped 5 bases from V and 2 bases from J, with 9 bases between. This CDR3 has 13 residues.

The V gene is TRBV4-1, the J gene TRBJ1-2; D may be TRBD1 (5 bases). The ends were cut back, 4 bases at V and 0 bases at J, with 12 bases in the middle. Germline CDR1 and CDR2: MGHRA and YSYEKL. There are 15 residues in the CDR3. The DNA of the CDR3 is TGCGCCAGCAGCCGTTCGGACATTTCTAACTATGGCTACACCTTC. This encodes CASSRSDISNYGYTF.

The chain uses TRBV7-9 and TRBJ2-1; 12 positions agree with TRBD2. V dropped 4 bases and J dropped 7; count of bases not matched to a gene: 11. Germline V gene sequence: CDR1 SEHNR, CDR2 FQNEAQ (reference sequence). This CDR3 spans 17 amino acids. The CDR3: CASSSALGLAGRNEQFF. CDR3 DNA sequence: TGTGCCAGCAGCTCGGCACTCGGACTAGCGGGAAGGAATGAGCAGTTCTTC.

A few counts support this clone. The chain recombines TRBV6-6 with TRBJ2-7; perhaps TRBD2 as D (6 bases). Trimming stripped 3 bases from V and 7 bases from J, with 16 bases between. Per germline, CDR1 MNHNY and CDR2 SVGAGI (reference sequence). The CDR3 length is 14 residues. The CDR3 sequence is CASSYTQSAGEQYV. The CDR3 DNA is TGTGCCAGCAGTTATACGCAGTCGGCGGGGGAGCAGTACGTC.

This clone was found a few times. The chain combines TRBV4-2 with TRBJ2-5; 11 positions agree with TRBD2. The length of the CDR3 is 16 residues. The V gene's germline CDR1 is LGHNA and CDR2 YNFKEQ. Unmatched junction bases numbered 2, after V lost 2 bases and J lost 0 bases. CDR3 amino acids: CASSQRLAGHQETQYF. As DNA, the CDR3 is TGTGCCAGCAGCCAACGACTAGCGGGGCACCAAGAGACCCAGTACTTC.

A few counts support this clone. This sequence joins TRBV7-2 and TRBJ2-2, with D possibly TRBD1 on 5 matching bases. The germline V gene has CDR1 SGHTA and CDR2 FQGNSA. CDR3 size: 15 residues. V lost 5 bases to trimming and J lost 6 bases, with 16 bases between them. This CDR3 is CASSLQGVGAGELFF. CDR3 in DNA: TGTGCCAGCAGCCTGCAAGGGGTTGGGGCCGGGGAGCTGTTTTTT.

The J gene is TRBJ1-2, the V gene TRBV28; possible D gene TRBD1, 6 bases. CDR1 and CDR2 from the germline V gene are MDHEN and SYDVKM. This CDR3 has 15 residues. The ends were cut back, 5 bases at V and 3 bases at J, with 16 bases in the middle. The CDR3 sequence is CASSVGGGADYGYTF. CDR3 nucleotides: TGTGCCAGCAGTGTGGGTGGGGGGGCAGACTATGGCTACACCTTC.

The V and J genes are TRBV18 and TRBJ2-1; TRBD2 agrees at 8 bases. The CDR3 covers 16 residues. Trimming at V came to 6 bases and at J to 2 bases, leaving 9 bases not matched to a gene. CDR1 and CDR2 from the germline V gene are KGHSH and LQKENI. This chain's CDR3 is CASSYFSGDTYNEQFF. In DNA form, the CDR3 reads TGTGCCAGCTCCTATTTTAGCGGGGATACCTACAATGAGCAGTTCTTC.

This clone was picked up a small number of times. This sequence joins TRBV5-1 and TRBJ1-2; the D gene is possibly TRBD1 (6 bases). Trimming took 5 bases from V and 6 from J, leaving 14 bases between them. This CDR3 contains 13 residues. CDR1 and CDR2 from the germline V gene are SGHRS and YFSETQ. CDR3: CASSPRGADGYTF. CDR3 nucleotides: TGCGCCAGCAGTCCTCGGGGGGCGGATGGCTACACCTTC.

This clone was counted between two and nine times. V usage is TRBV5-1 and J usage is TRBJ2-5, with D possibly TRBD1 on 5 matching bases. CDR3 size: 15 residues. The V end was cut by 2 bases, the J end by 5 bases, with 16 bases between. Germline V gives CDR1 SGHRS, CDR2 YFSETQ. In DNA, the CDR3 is TGCGCCAGCAGCTTTACGACTGGGGCTGTGGAGACCCAGTACTTC. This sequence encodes CASSFTTGAVETQYF.

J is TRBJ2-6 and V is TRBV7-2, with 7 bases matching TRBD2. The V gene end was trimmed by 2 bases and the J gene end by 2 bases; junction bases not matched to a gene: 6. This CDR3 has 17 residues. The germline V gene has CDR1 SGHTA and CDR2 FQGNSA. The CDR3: CASSLTSGGAGANVLTF. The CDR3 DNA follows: TGTGCCAGCAGCTTAACATCGGGAGGCGCTGGGGCCAACGTCCTGACTTTC.

The CDR3, as DNA: TGTGCCACAGGCGGGGTGAATTCACCCCTCCACTTT. Its translation: CATGGVNSPLHF. The chain recombines TRBV7-9 with TRBJ1-6; D unclear. The CDR3 spans 12 residues. The V and J ends lost 10 bases and 7 bases respectively, with 11 bases between them. CDR1 is SEHNR, CDR2 FQNEAQ, per germline (reference sequence).

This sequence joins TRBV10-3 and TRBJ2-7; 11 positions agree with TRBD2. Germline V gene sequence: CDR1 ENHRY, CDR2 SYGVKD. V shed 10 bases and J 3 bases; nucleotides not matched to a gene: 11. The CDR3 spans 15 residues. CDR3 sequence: CATAPLTSGVYEQYF. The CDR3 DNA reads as TGTGCCACCGCCCCCCTGACTAGCGGGGTCTACGAGCAGTACTTC.

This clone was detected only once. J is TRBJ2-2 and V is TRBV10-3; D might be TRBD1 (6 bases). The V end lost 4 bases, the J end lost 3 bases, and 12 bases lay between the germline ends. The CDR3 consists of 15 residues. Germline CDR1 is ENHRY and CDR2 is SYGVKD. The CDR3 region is CAISVTGHDTGELFF. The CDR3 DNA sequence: TGTGCCATCAGTGTCACAGGGCATGACACCGGGGAGCTGTTTTTT.

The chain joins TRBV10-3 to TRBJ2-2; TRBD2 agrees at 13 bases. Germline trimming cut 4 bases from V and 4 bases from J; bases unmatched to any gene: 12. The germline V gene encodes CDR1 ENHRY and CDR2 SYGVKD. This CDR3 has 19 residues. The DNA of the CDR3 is TGTGCCATCAGTGCCAACCCGACTAGCGGGGGGACCTTCACCGGGGAGCTGTTTTTT. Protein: CAISANPTSGGTFTGELFF.

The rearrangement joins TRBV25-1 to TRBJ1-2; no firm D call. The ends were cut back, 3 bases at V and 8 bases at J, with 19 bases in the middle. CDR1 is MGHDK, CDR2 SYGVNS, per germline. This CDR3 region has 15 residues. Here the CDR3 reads CASSESGQRALGYTF. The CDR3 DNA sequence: TGTGCCAGCAGTGAGTCCGGTCAGAGGGCGCTGGGCTACACCTTC.

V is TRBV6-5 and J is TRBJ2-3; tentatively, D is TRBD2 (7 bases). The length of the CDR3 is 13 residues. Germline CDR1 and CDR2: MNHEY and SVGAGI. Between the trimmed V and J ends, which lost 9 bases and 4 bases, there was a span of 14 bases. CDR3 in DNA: TGTGCCAGTCCCGGGGGGCCGGCAGATACGCAGTATTTT. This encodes CASPGGPADTQYF.

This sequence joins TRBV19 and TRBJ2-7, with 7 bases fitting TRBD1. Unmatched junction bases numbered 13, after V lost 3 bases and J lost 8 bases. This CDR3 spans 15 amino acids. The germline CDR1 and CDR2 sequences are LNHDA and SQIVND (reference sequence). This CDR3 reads CASSMRGQDQPKQYF. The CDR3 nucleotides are TGTGCCAGTAGTATGCGAGGACAGGATCAACCCAAGCAGTACTTC.

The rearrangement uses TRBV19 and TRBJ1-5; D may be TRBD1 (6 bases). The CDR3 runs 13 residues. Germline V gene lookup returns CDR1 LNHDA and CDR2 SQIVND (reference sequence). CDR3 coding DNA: TGTGCAAGTGGACAGTTTAGCAATCAGCCCCAGCATTTT. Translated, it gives CASGQFSNQPQHF. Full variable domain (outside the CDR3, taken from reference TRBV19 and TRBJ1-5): DGGITQSPKYLFRKEGQNVTLSCEQNLNHDAMYWYRQDPGQGLRLIYYSQIVNDFQKGDIAEGYSVSREKKESFPLTVTSAQKNPTAFYLCASGQFSNQPQHFGDGTRLSIL.

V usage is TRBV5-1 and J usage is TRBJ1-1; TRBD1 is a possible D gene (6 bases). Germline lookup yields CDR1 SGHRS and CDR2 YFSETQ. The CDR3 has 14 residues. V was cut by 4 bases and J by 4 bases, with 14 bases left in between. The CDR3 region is CASSNQGSGTEAFF. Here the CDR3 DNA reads TGCGCCAGCAGCAATCAGGGGAGCGGCACTGAAGCTTTCTTT. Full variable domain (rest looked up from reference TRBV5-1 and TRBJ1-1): KAGVTQTPRYLIKTRGQQVTLSCSPISGHRSVSWYQQTPGQGLQFLFEYFSETQRNKGNFPGRFSGRQFSNSRSEMNVSTLELGDSALYLCASSNQGSGTEAFFGQGTRLTVV.

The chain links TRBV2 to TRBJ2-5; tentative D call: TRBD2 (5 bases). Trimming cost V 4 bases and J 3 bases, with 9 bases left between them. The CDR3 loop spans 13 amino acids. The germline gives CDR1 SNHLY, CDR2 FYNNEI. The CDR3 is CASSVPGEETQYF. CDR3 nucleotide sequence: TGTGCCAGCAGTGTCCCCGGGGAAGAGACCCAGTACTTC.

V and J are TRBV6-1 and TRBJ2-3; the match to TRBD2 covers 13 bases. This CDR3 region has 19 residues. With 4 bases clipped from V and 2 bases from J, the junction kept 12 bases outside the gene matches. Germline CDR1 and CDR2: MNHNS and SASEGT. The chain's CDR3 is CASSGGIGGLAGFTDTQYF. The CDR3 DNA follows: TGTGCCAGCAGTGGGGGTATTGGGGGACTAGCGGGATTCACAGATACGCAGTATTTT.

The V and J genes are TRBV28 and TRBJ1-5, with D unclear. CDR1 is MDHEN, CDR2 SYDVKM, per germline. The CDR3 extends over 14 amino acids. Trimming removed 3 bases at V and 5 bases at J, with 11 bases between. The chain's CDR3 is CASSFGFEDQPQHF. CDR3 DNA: TGTGCCAGCAGTTTTGGGTTCGAGGATCAGCCCCAGCATTTT.

The CDR3 here is CASGAGQGGGYEQYF. The CDR3 nucleotides are TGTGCCAGCGGTGCCGGACAGGGCGGCGGCTACGAGCAGTACTTC. The gene calls are TRBV21-1 and TRBJ2-7; TRBD1, the table's D call, was not compared with the DNA. TRBV21-1 represents a pseudogene. CDR3 length equals 15 residues.

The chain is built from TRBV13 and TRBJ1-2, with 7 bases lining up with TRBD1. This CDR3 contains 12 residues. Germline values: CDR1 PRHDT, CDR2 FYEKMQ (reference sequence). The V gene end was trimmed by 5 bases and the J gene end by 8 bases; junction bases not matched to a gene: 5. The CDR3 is CASSPSGGGYTF. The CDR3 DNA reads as TGTGCCAGCAGCCCGTCAGGGGGGGGCTACACCTTC.

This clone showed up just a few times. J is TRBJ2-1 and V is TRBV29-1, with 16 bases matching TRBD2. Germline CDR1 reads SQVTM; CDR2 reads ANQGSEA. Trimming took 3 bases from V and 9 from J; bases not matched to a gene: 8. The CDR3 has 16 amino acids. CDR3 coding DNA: TGCAGCGTTGACCTCAGCGGGACTAGCGGGAGGGCTGAGCAGTTCTTC. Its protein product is CSVDLSGTSGRAEQFF.

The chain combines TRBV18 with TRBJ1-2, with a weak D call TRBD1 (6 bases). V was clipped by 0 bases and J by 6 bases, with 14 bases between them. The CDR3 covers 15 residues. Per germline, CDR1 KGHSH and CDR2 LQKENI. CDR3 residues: CASSPPGLGQHGYTF. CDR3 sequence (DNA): TGTGCCAGCTCACCACCGGGCCTCGGACAGCATGGCTACACCTTC.